This TCR beta chain was identified during a study of blood T cell repertoires in COVID-19. The repertoire was sequenced with immunoSEQ multiplex PCR; TCRdb's copy has only in-frame clones and lacks some. Of 150,000 to 200,000 clones listed, around nine tenths are singletons. V gave up 5 bases and J gave up 7 bases; unmatched junction bases: 16. The CDR3 is made up of 16 amino acids. From germline, CDR1 is SNHLY and CDR2 FYNNEI. The specimen was peripheral blood. The rearrangement uses TRBV2 and TRBJ2-7; 8 nucleotides agree with TRBD1. This receptor was identified in a man aged 18 to 35 with active or convalescent COVID-19. The CDR3 coding sequence is TGTGCCAGCAGTCCCTCCAGGACAGGGCTAAGGCGAGAGCAGTACGTC. Translating gives CASSPSRTGLRREQYV.